Shown below are 19 T cell receptor beta chains from a single sample sequenced in a study of T cell responses to AZD1222 COVID-19 vaccine. TCRdb keeps only in-frame clones here, not all; method: immunoSEQ multiplex PCR. The sample has approximately 200,000 clones, about 94% seen once; the top ten hold 7.5% to 10%. The source material was peripheral blood, sampled on day 0 of AZD1222 vaccination. The receptors shown here come from an adult in good health.

In nucleotides, the CDR3 is TGTGCCAGCTACCGGGACCTACCACTCGGCGAGCAGTACTTC. Protein: CASYRDLPLGEQYF. V is TRBV6-5 and J is TRBJ2-7; the D call may be TRBD1 or TRBD2 (5 bases each). CDR3 size: 14 residues. Trimming cost V 8 bases and J 6 bases, with 20 bases left between them. Germline values: CDR1 MNHEY, CDR2 SVGAGI.

CDR3 region: CASSLGLAGGRRTDTQYF. The CDR3 DNA reads TGTGCCAGCAGTTTAGGACTAGCGGGAGGGAGGCGCACAGATACGCAGTATTTT. The chain couples TRBV28 to TRBJ2-3; 15 bases are shared with TRBD2. Germline values: CDR1 MDHEN, CDR2 SYDVKM. Trimming cost V 2 bases and J 1 base; bases outside gene matches: 4. CDR3 length: 18 amino acids.

V and J are TRBV18 and TRBJ1-1, with 7 bases fitting TRBD1. The CDR3 covers 13 residues. V was clipped by 4 bases and J by 3 bases; unmatched bases: 2. Germline CDR1 KGHSH, CDR2 LQKENI. The CDR3 reads CASSQGADTEAFF. The CDR3 nucleotides are TGTGCCAGCTCACAGGGGGCGGACACTGAAGCTTTCTTT.

This rearrangement joins TRBV19 to TRBJ1-4; D is unresolved. The length of the CDR3 is 15 residues. Trimming removed 5 bases from V and 0 bases from J, with 10 bases in between. The germline CDR1 and CDR2 sequences are LNHDA and SQIVND (reference sequence). CDR3 sequence: CASSQTRPTNEKLFF. In nucleotides, the CDR3 is TGTGCCAGTAGTCAAACACGACCAACTAATGAAAAACTGTTTTTT.

The genes are TRBV6-5 and TRBJ2-1; the D is unclear. The CDR3 consists of 14 residues. The V end lost 5 bases, the J end lost 7 bases, and 15 bases lay between the germline ends. The germline V gene has CDR1 MNHEY and CDR2 SVGAGI. The CDR3 region has the DNA TGTGCCAGCAGTCGTCCGGGTCTCGGAAATGAGCAGTTCTTC. It yields the protein CASSRPGLGNEQFF.

The count of this clone is one. The rearrangement links TRBV28 to TRBJ2-7; 10 positions agree with TRBD1. The CDR3 is 14 residues long. Germline V gives CDR1 MDHEN, CDR2 SYDVKM. The trim removed 6 bases at V and 0 bases at J, leaving 2 bases unmatched. CDR3 loop: CASRGTGASYEQYF. In nucleotides, the CDR3 is TGTGCCAGCAGAGGGACAGGGGCCTCCTACGAGCAGTACTTC.

This rearrangement joins TRBV14 to TRBJ1-3; the match to TRBD1 covers 7 bases. CDR3 length equals 13 residues. V gave up 6 bases and J gave up 3 bases; unmatched junction bases: 2. Looked up from germline, CDR1 is SGHDN and CDR2 is FVKESK. For the CDR3, the DNA is TGTGCCAGCAGACGACAGGGTGGAAACACCATATATTTT. It yields the protein CASRRQGGNTIYF.

The chain recombines TRBV13 with TRBJ1-3; perhaps TRBD1 as D (6 bases). This CDR3 has 15 residues. Trimming took 5 bases from V and 3 from J, leaving 14 bases between them. Per the germline V gene, CDR1 is PRHDT and CDR2 is FYEKMQ (reference sequence). As DNA, the CDR3 is TGTGCCAGCAGCCCCACCTTGACAGGTGGAAACACCATATATTTT. This encodes CASSPTLTGGNTIYF. Supplemented by reference TRBV13 and TRBJ1-3, the full variable domain reads AAGVIQSPRHLIKEKRETATLKCYPIPRHDTVYWYQQGPGQDPQFLISFYEKMQSDKGSIPDRFSAQQFSDYHSELNMSSLELGDSALYFCASSPTLTGGNTIYFGEGSWLTVV.

This chain uses TRBV15 with TRBJ1-2; 10 bases align to TRBD1. The CDR3 spans 14 residues. Looked up from germline, CDR1 is LNHNV and CDR2 is YYDKDF (reference sequence). Trimming at V came to 5 bases and at J to 5 bases, leaving 5 bases not matched to a gene. For the CDR3, the DNA is TGTGCCACCAGCGGGACAGGGGAATATTATGGCTACACCTTC. It translates to CATSGTGEYYGYTF.

The genes are TRBV5-6 and TRBJ1-1; no definite D call. In germline, CDR1 is SGHDT, CDR2 YYEEEE. The length of the CDR3 is 12 residues. Trimming removed 0 bases from V and 5 bases from J, with 5 bases in between. The CDR3 DNA sequence: TGTGCCAGCAGCTTGGAAAGAACTGAAGCTTTCTTT. Protein: CASSLERTEAFF.

The chain recombines TRBV28 with TRBJ1-2; D is undetermined. The CDR3 runs to 13 residues. Trimming shortened V by 4 bases and J by 8 bases, and 14 bases separated the two germline ends. CDR1 and CDR2 from the germline V gene are MDHEN and SYDVKM. The CDR3 here is CASSSLGIWGYTF. The CDR3 DNA follows: TGTGCCAGCAGTTCCCTTGGGATTTGGGGCTACACCTTC.

CDR3 region: CASTVGATSGKQYF. The CDR3, as DNA: TGTGCCAGCACCGTCGGGGCGACTAGCGGGAAGCAGTACTTC. The chain has TRBV28 and TRBJ2-7; TRBD2 matches 11 bases. This CDR3 is built from 14 residues. In germline, CDR1 is MDHEN, CDR2 SYDVKM. Trimming took 7 bases from V and 8 from J; bases not matched to a gene: 10.

V and J are TRBV5-4 and TRBJ2-2; possibly TRBD1 for D (6 bases). Germline V gene sequence: CDR1 SGHNT, CDR2 YYREEE (reference sequence). V gave up 2 bases and J gave up 4 bases, with 6 bases separating them. CDR3 length: 13 amino acids. Here the CDR3 DNA reads TGTGCCAGCAGCTTCAGGGGCACCGGGGAGCTGTTTTTT. It translates to CASSFRGTGELFF.

This rearrangement joins TRBV7-9 to TRBJ2-7; the D gene could be TRBD1 or TRBD2 (5 bases each). The CDR3 runs to 14 residues. Germline-derived CDR1 and CDR2 are SEHNR and FQNEAQ (reference sequence). V was clipped by 5 bases and J by 1 base, with 12 bases between them. The CDR3 spells CASSHRDRSYEQYF. For the CDR3, the DNA is TGTGCCAGCAGCCACCGGGACCGATCCTACGAGCAGTACTTC.

The chain recombines TRBV27 with TRBJ2-1; 8 bases fit TRBD2. The CDR3 loop spans 14 amino acids. V was pared by 4 bases and J by 8 bases, with 7 bases of the junction left unmatched. The germline V gene encodes CDR1 MNHEY and CDR2 SMNVEV (reference sequence). Here the CDR3 reads CASSSSGTRDEQFF. The CDR3 nucleotides read TGTGCCAGCAGTTCTTCCGGGACTAGAGATGAGCAGTTCTTC.

V usage is TRBV7-8 and J usage is TRBJ1-2, with D maybe TRBD1 (6 bases). The germline V and J ends were trimmed by 5 bases and 8 bases, with 15 bases remaining between them. CDR1 is SGHVS and CDR2 is FQNEAQ in the germline V gene. This CDR3 has 13 residues. The CDR3 DNA sequence: TGTGCCAGCAGCCCAGGGGAGGGCGGCGGCTACACCTTC. The encoded protein is CASSPGEGGGYTF.

This clone was counted only a few times. The chain has TRBV9 and TRBJ2-7, with TRBD2 identical over 12 bases. CDR1 is SGDLS and CDR2 is YYNGEE in the germline V gene. The CDR3 sequence is 15 residues long. Trimming cost V 3 bases and J 4 bases; bases outside gene matches: 5. The DNA of the CDR3 is TGTGCCAGCAGCGGGGAGGGACTAGCGGGTTACGAGCAGTACTTC. It encodes CASSGEGLAGYEQYF.

This rearrangement joins TRBV6-6 to TRBJ1-5; TRBD1 matches 8 bases. Trimming removed 7 bases from V and 7 bases from J; junction bases left unmatched: 6. CDR1 is MNHNY, CDR2 SVGAGI, per germline (reference sequence). The CDR3 runs 13 residues. The CDR3 loop reads CASKTGGLQPQHF. DNA of the CDR3: TGTGCCAGCAAAACAGGGGGTCTGCAGCCCCAGCATTTT.

The chain links TRBV6-2 or TRBV6-3 to TRBJ2-1; 13 bases align to TRBD2. Germline CDR1 and CDR2: MNHEY and SVGEGT. This CDR3 has 16 residues. V was pared by 5 bases and J by 9 bases, with 10 bases of the junction left unmatched. The CDR3: CASSPFRTSGRVEQFF. CDR3 coding DNA: TGTGCCAGCAGTCCCTTCAGGACTAGCGGGAGAGTTGAGCAGTTCTTC.